These 28 T cell receptor gamma chains came from one sample sequenced in a study of Vδ1+ human thymocytes. The template was reverse-transcribed extracted RNA. Multiplex PCR used pooled V-gene forward primers and a constant-region reverse primer to amplify CDR3s. TCRdb used CATT to re-call clones from the multiplex PCR reads. Of 10,000 or so gamma-chain clones in the sample, over 40% were seen once. The antigens these receptors bind are not known. Study observations and caveats: Thymic TRG and TRD repertoires appeared highly polyclonal.

The sample comprised Vdelta1+ gamma-delta thymocytes from the thymus. Subset noted: FACS-sorted CD3+ TCRalphabeta- TCRVdelta1+ TCRVdelta2- thymocytes. The receptors were gathered from a boy in the first two years of life who had congenital heart surgery.

This chain links TRGV9 with TRGJ1 or TRGJ2. TCRdb gives no J gene; it was assigned here by matching the DNA to germline. The CDR3 extends over 15 amino acids. The J segment lost 8 bases and the V segment lost 0 bases, leaving 13 bases of the junction unmatched. Germline values: CDR1 GITISATS, CDR2 ISYDGTV (reference sequence). CDR3 nucleotide sequence: TGTGCCTTGTGGGAGGTGCAAGGTCGTTCCAATAAGAAACTCTTT. Protein product: CALWEVQGRSNKKLF.

This clone was detected a few times. V usage is TRGV9 and J usage is TRGJ1 or TRGJ2. V shed 3 bases, J shed 5 bases, and the junction held 7 bases outside the gene matches. Germline loops: CDR1 GITISATS, CDR2 ISYDGTV (reference sequence). The CDR3 is 13 amino acids. The CDR3 spells CALWEFPDYKKLF. DNA of the CDR3: TGTGCCTTGTGGGAGTTCCCGGATTATAAGAAACTCTTT.

The gene calls are TRGV8 and TRGJ1 or TRGJ2. No J segment appears in TCRdb, so it was assigned here by matching the sequence to germline. The CDR3 totals 9 residues. V was pared by 9 bases and J by 12 bases, with 8 bases of the junction left unmatched. CDR1 and CDR2 (germline): VENAVY, YDSYNSRV. The CDR3 sequence is CATPGGKLF. The DNA for the CDR3 is TGTGCCACCCCCGGCGGGAAACTCTTT.

This clone was recorded a few times. The chain uses TRGV3 and TRGJ1 or TRGJ2. Germline V gene data show CDR1 as VTNTFY and CDR2 as YDVSTARD (reference sequence). The V gene end was trimmed by 0 bases and the J gene end by 10 bases; junction bases not matched to a gene: 6. The CDR3 contains 12 residues. CDR3 DNA sequence: TGTGCCACCTGGGACAGGCAACGGAAGAAACTCTTT. It specifies CATWDRQRKKLF.

The V call is TRGV4, the J call TRGJ1 or TRGJ2. Here the J gene was assigned by germline matching of the DNA, as TCRdb has none. Germline V gene sequence: CDR1 EGSTGY, CDR2 YDSYTSSV. The CDR3 length is 13 residues. V lost 3 bases, J lost 3 bases, and 5 bases stayed unmatched. CDR3 region: CATWDSLYYKKLF. The CDR3 nucleotides are TGTGCCACCTGGGATTCTCTTTATTATAAGAAACTCTTT.

This clone was seen only once. This chain connects TRGV4 to TRGJ1 or TRGJ2. In the absence of a J gene in TCRdb, the DNA was matched to germline to assign it here. V trimming: 2 bases; J trimming: 11 bases; junction bases outside the gene matches: 6. Germline CDR1 is EGSTGY and CDR2 is YDSYTSSV. This CDR3 comprises 11 residues. The CDR3 region has the DNA TGTGCCACCTGGGATGCTTCGGAGAAACTCTTT. It is translated as CATWDASEKLF.

The assigned J gene is TRGJ1 or TRGJ2, but the V gene is uncalled. This CDR3 comprises 14 residues. The CDR3 loop is CATWDRRVIFKKLF. As DNA, the CDR3 is TGTGCCACCTGGGACAGGCGAGTAATTTTTAAGAAACTCTTT.

On this clone: The same CDR3 can be traced to other DNA sequences in this sample. V gene TRGV3 combines with J gene TRGJ1 or TRGJ2. The J gene is not listed in TCRdb, so it was assigned here from a DNA match to germline. The ends lost 2 bases at V and 12 bases at J; junction bases unmatched: 7. Germline assignment: CDR1 VTNTFY and CDR2 YDVSTARD (reference sequence). The CDR3 is made up of 11 amino acids. The CDR3 DNA sequence: TGTGCCACCTGGGACAAGGGGCGGAAACTCTTT. Translated, it gives CATWDKGRKLF.

J is TRGJP2 and V is TRGV2. Germline CDR1 and CDR2: EGSNGY and YDSYNSKV. The CDR3 totals 15 residues. The V and J ends lost 0 bases and 3 bases, in that order; junction bases with no gene match: 4. CDR3 in DNA: TGTGCCACCTGGGACGGGCTTGGTAGTGATTGGATCAAGACGTTT. Translated, it gives CATWDGLGSDWIKTF.

The chain recombines TRGV3 with TRGJ1 or TRGJ2. As TCRdb names no J gene, one was assigned here on the basis of a DNA match to germline. The ends lost 3 bases at V and 8 bases at J; junction bases unmatched: 13. The CDR3 sequence is 14 residues long. Per germline, CDR1 VTNTFY and CDR2 YDVSTARD (reference sequence). CDR3 protein: CATWDPLFGNKKLF. CDR3 sequence (DNA): TGTGCCACCTGGGACCCTCTCTTTGGTAATAAGAAACTCTTT.

This clone has a handful of counts. The V and J genes are TRGV9 and TRGJ1 or TRGJ2. This CDR3 region has 11 residues. The trim removed 2 bases at V and 9 bases at J, leaving 4 bases unmatched. Looked up from germline, CDR1 is GITISATS and CDR2 is ISYDGTV (reference sequence). The chain's CDR3 is CALWEDRKKLF. The CDR3 nucleotides read TGTGCCTTGTGGGAGGACCGTAAGAAACTCTTT.

The J gene is TRGJ1 or TRGJ2, the V gene TRGV3. The J gene, not given by TCRdb, was assigned here from a germline match of the nucleotide sequence. With 0 bases clipped from V and 0 bases from J, the junction kept 5 bases outside the gene matches. Germline V gene sequence: CDR1 VTNTFY, CDR2 YDVSTARD (reference sequence). The CDR3 runs 15 residues. CDR3 sequence: CATWDRLSNYYKKLF. CDR3 DNA sequence: TGTGCCACCTGGGACAGGCTTTCGAATTATTATAAGAAACTCTTT.

The chain combines TRGV4 with TRGJ1 or TRGJ2. TCRdb supplies no J gene; here it was assigned by aligning the nucleotide sequence to germline. The CDR3 runs to 14 residues. Germline CDR1 EGSTGY, CDR2 YDSYTSSV. V lost 4 bases and J lost 8; bases outside the gene matches: 14. CDR3 DNA sequence: TGTGCCACCTGGGACGGGGGGGTACCTGATAAGAAACTCTTT. Protein sequence: CATWDGGVPDKKLF.

Note on this clone: Within the sample, other DNA sequences also encode this same CDR3. The chain combines TRGV5 with TRGJ1 or TRGJ2. Matching the DNA to germline supplied the J gene, which TCRdb does not give. Germline CDR1 reads VINAFY; CDR2 reads YDVSNSKD. The length of the CDR3 is 12 residues. V dropped 4 bases and J dropped 6; count of bases not matched to a gene: 6. CDR3 coding DNA: TGTGCCACCTGGGATAGACTTTATAAGAAACTCTTT. Protein product: CATWDRLYKKLF.

The chain joins TRGV3 to TRGJ1 or TRGJ2. TCRdb carries no J gene annotation; the J gene was assigned here by matching the DNA with germline. The CDR3 contains 12 residues. J lost 7 bases, V lost 0 bases, and 3 bases had no gene match. Germline-derived CDR1 and CDR2 are VTNTFY and YDVSTARD (reference sequence). The CDR3: CATWDRLYKKLF. The CDR3 coding sequence is TGTGCCACCTGGGACAGGTTATATAAGAAACTCTTT.

The chain is built from TRGV5 and TRGJP1. The J gene was not available in TCRdb and was assigned here by matching the DNA to germline segments. This CDR3 has 15 residues. Trimming removed 0 bases from V and 4 bases from J; junction bases left unmatched: 5. Per the germline V gene, CDR1 is VINAFY and CDR2 is YDVSNSKD. The CDR3 DNA is TGTGCCACCTGGGACAGGCGGGGCACTGGTTGGTTCAAGATATTT. Encoded protein: CATWDRRGTGWFKIF.

This clone was picked up a small number of times. The chain carries TRGV3 and TRGJ1 or TRGJ2. The CDR3 is 11 amino acids. V shed 0 bases and J 12 bases; nucleotides not matched to a gene: 5. Germline loops: CDR1 VTNTFY, CDR2 YDVSTARD (reference sequence). The CDR3 loop reads CATWDRLGKLF. In DNA, the CDR3 is TGTGCCACCTGGGACAGGCTAGGGAAACTCTTT.

The chain uses TRGV9 and TRGJ1 or TRGJ2. CDR3 length: 11 residues. Germline V gene data show CDR1 as GITISATS and CDR2 as ISYDGTV (reference sequence). Trimming at V came to 5 bases and at J to 9 bases, leaving 7 bases not matched to a gene. The CDR3 loop is CALWARGKKLF. The DNA of the CDR3 is TGTGCCTTGTGGGCGCGGGGTAAGAAACTCTTT.

This clone was observed a handful of times. The chain links TRGV9 to TRGJ1 or TRGJ2. This CDR3 has 13 residues. Per the germline V gene, CDR1 is GITISATS and CDR2 is ISYDGTV (reference sequence). V lost 4 bases and J lost 0; bases outside the gene matches: 3. The CDR3 region is CALWDLNYYKKLF. The CDR3 DNA reads as TGTGCCTTGTGGGACCTGAATTATTATAAGAAACTCTTT.

On this clone itself: Other nucleotide sequences in the sample specify the same CDR3. The chain joins TRGV9 to TRGJ1 or TRGJ2. From germline, CDR1 is GITISATS and CDR2 ISYDGTV (reference sequence). The CDR3 is made up of 13 amino acids. The trim removed 0 bases at V and 7 bases at J, leaving 6 bases unmatched. The CDR3 spells CALWEVQRYKKLF. The CDR3 nucleotides read TGTGCCTTGTGGGAGGTGCAGAGATATAAGAAACTCTTT.

Turning to this clone: The same CDR3 also results from other DNA sequences found in this sample. The chain recombines TRGV4 with TRGJ1 or TRGJ2. Here the J gene was assigned by germline matching of the DNA, as TCRdb has none. The CDR3 spans 13 residues. Germline V gives CDR1 EGSTGY, CDR2 YDSYTSSV. The trim removed 4 bases at V and 4 bases at J, leaving 7 bases unmatched. CDR3 in amino acids: CATWDGLYYKKLF. The CDR3 nucleotides are TGTGCCACCTGGGACGGGCTGTATTATAAGAAACTCTTT.

This chain joins TRGV3 and TRGJ1 or TRGJ2. The J gene is absent in TCRdb and was assigned here via DNA matching to germline. The trim removed 0 bases at V and 10 bases at J, leaving 0 bases unmatched. Germline CDR1 reads VTNTFY; CDR2 reads YDVSTARD (reference sequence). The CDR3 runs to 10 residues. Here the CDR3 reads CATWDRKKLF. The CDR3 nucleotides read TGTGCCACCTGGGACAGGAAGAAACTCTTT.

This rearrangement joins TRGV4 to TRGJ1 or TRGJ2. Trimming at V came to 8 bases and at J to 4 bases, leaving 8 bases not matched to a gene. The CDR3 runs to 12 residues. CDR1 EGSTGY and CDR2 YDSYTSSV come from the germline V gene. CDR3 in DNA: TGTGCCACCTTGTGGGAGTATTATAAGAAACTCTTT. It encodes CATLWEYYKKLF.

This chain connects TRGV9 to TRGJ1 or TRGJ2. The J gene is not listed in TCRdb, so it was assigned here from a DNA match to germline. Germline CDR1 GITISATS, CDR2 ISYDGTV (reference sequence). The CDR3 is 13 amino acids. The J segment lost 6 bases and the V segment lost 3 bases, leaving 8 bases of the junction unmatched. DNA for the CDR3: TGTGCCTTGTGGGAGTCCGTGAGTTATAAGAAACTCTTT. As protein: CALWESVSYKKLF.

This chain joins TRGV4 and TRGJP2. No J segment appears in TCRdb, so it was assigned here by matching the sequence to germline. From germline, CDR1 is EGSTGY and CDR2 YDSYTSSV. The V gene end was trimmed by 1 base and the J gene end by 10 bases; junction bases not matched to a gene: 3. There are 12 residues in the CDR3. CDR3 residues: CATWDGSWIKTF. CDR3 coding DNA: TGTGCCACCTGGGATGGAAGTTGGATCAAGACGTTT.

This clone was observed a few times. This chain joins TRGV4 and TRGJ1 or TRGJ2. Germline V CDR1 and CDR2: EGSTGY, YDSYTSSV. Unmatched junction bases numbered 5, after V lost 0 bases and J lost 3 bases. The CDR3 is made up of 14 amino acids. In DNA, the CDR3 is TGTGCCACCTGGGATGGGGACTTTTATTATAAGAAACTCTTT. Translation: CATWDGDFYYKKLF.

The V call is TRGV9, the J call TRGJ1 or TRGJ2. V gave up 3 bases and J gave up 10 bases; unmatched junction bases: 9. Per the germline V gene, CDR1 is GITISATS and CDR2 is ISYDGTV (reference sequence). The CDR3 totals 12 residues. The CDR3 DNA reads TGTGCCTTGTGGGAGCCACCTATCAAGAAACTCTTT. This sequence encodes CALWEPPIKKLF.

The V call is TRGV4, the J call TRGJ1 or TRGJ2. TCRdb supplies no J gene; here it was assigned by aligning the nucleotide sequence to germline. The CDR3 contains 15 residues. V lost 0 bases to trimming and J lost 2 bases; unmatched junction nucleotides: 7. Germline V gene lookup returns CDR1 EGSTGY and CDR2 YDSYTSSV. In DNA form, the CDR3 reads TGTGCCACCTGGGATGGGCGGTTTCATTATTATAAGAAACTCTTT. It is translated as CATWDGRFHYYKKLF.